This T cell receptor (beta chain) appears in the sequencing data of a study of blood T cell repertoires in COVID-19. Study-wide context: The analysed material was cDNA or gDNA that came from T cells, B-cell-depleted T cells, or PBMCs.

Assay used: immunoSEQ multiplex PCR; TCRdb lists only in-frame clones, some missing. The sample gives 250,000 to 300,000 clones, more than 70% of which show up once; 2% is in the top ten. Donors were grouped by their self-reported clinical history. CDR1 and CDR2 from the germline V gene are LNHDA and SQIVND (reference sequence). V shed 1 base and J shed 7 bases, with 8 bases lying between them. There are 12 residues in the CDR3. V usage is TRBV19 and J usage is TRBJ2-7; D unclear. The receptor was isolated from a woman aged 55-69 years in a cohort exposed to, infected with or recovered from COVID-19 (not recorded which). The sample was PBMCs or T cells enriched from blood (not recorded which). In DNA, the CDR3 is TGTGCCAGTAGTATAGGACCCAGGGAGCAGTACTTC. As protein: CASSIGPREQYF.